This paragraph covers one TCR beta chain sequence. Its cognate antigen is unknown. The entry originates in a study of CD8+ T cells in alopecia areata. About the study: Tofacitinib therapy took 6 to 18 months; 6 months off drug came after. Regarding the study as a whole: In scalp samples, resident alphabeta T cells of normal skin are also sequenced. More clonal than normal scalp was lesional scalp, particularly alopecia totalis/universalis.

Peripheral blood and lesional scalp punch biopsies came from alopecia areata patients. Trimming removed 6 bases from V and 3 bases from J; junction bases left unmatched: 5. Germline-derived CDR1 and CDR2 are MDHEN and SYDVKM. The CDR3 loop spans 14 amino acids. Extracted from the samples, RNA was reverse transcribed into cDNA to serve as the sequencing template. Generated by immunoSEQ multiplex PCR, the TCRdb table keeps only in-frame clones and is missing some. The sample has around 120,000 clones; roughly two fifths are singletons. Sequencing was done on a sample of CD4+ T cells sorted from blood. The sequence was obtained from a human donor with alopecia areata. This chain connects TRBV28 to TRBJ1-1; TRBD1 agrees at 9 bases. The CDR3 protein is CASSRGQGHTEAFF. The DNA of the CDR3 is TGTGCCAGCAGCCGGGGACAGGGCCACACTGAAGCTTTCTTT.